The rows below give T cell receptor beta chains drawn from one sample of a study of T cell responses to AZD1222 COVID-19 vaccine. Sequenced by immunoSEQ multiplex PCR; TCRdb stores in-frame clones only, minus some. The sample holds 150,000 or so clones; 87% are singletons and the top ten take 8% to 10%. Sequenced here: peripheral blood, sampled 28 days after the second AZD1222 dose. Receptors were obtained from an adult who received the AZD1222 COVID-19 vaccine. The CDR3 runs from the conserved cysteine through the conserved F or W. D genes are given only for firm matches. The size field is filled for only some rows; it gives once, few, many or a size class.

D | size | J | V | CDR3 | DNA
TRBD1 | NA | TRBJ2-2 | TRBV6-6 | CASSDFGQGNTGELFF | TGTGCCAGCAGTGACTTTGGACAGGGGAACACCGGGGAGCTGTTTTTT
NA | NA | TRBJ1-4 | TRBV5-1 | CASSLEGRGTNEKLFF | TGCGCCAGCAGCTTGGAAGGTCGCGGAACTAATGAAAAACTGTTTTTT
NA | NA | TRBJ1-1 | TRBV11-1 | CASSLEGEGPNTEAFF | TGTGCCAGCAGCTTAGAAGGGGAGGGTCCGAACACTGAAGCTTTCTTT
NA | once | TRBJ2-7 | TRBV30 | CAWSVSTYEQYF | TGTGCCTGGAGTGTCTCTACCTACGAGCAGTACTTC
NA | few | TRBJ1-1 | TRBV11-2 | CASTFSNTEAFF | TGTGCCAGCACCTTTTCCAACACTGAAGCTTTCTTT
NA | NA | TRBJ1-2 | TRBV28 | CASTPTGTRSNYGYTF | TGTGCCAGCACCCCAACCGGGACAAGATCTAACTATGGCTACACCTTC
NA | NA | TRBJ1-1 | TRBV12-3/TRBV12-4 | CASSWAGGEAFF | TGTGCCAGCAGTTGGGCGGGAGGGGAAGCTTTCTTT
NA | NA | TRBJ1-4 | TRBV25-1 | CASAWEGNEKLFF | TGTGCCAGTGCCTGGGAAGGAAATGAAAAACTGTTTTTT
NA | NA | TRBJ2-5 | TRBV5-1 | CASSLRAGQETQYF | TGCGCCAGCAGCCTCAGGGCCGGGCAAGAGACCCAGTACTTC
NA | NA | TRBJ2-7 | TRBV4-1 | CASSQDRASAFYEQYF | TGCGCCAGCAGCCAAGATCGAGCCAGCGCGTTCTACGAGCAGTACTTC
NA | NA | TRBJ1-4 | TRBV5-5 | CASSLLNKGAGATNEKLFF | TGTGCCAGCAGCTTGCTGAACAAAGGGGCGGGGGCGACTAATGAAAAACTGTTTTTT
NA | few | TRBJ1-5 | TRBV9 | CASSAYGANQPQHF | TGTGCCAGCAGCGCCTACGGGGCCAATCAGCCCCAGCATTTT
NA | NA | TRBJ1-1 | TRBV7-8 | CASSFYQNTEAFF | TGTGCCAGCAGCTTTTACCAGAACACTGAAGCTTTCTTT
NA | NA | TRBJ2-3 | TRBV5-1 | CASSFEGSTDTQYF | TGCGCCAGCAGCTTTGAGGGGAGCACAGATACGCAGTATTTT
NA | NA | TRBJ1-6 | TRBV18 | CASSPPRPGINSPLHF | TGTGCCAGCTCACCACCCCGCCCGGGGATTAATTCACCCCTCCACTTT
NA | NA | TRBJ2-7 | TRBV18 | CASSPLVGSYEQYF | TGTGCCAGCTCACCCCTAGTAGGCTCCTACGAGCAGTACTTC
NA | NA | TRBJ1-1 | TRBV2 | CASSEVREAFF | TGTGCCAGCAGTGAAGTAAGGGAAGCTTTCTTT
NA | NA | TRBJ1-3 | TRBV11-2 | CASSPQYSGNTIYF | TGTGCCAGCAGCCCGCAGTACTCTGGAAACACCATATATTTT
TRBD2 | once | TRBJ2-1 | TRBV4-1 | CASSQGGLAGGPLNNEQFF | TGCGCCAGCAGCCAAGGGGGACTAGCGGGAGGGCCTTTAAACAATGAGCAGTTCTTC
NA | NA | TRBJ2-2 | TRBV4-3 | CASSRQATPGTGELFF | TGCGCCAGCAGCCGACAGGCGACCCCTGGTACCGGGGAGCTGTTTTTT
TRBD1 | NA | TRBJ1-1 | TRBV5-1 | CASSLSKTGVEGEAFF | TGCGCCAGCAGCTTGTCGAAGACAGGGGTGGAGGGTGAAGCTTTCTTT
NA | once | TRBJ2-1 | TRBV19 | CASSIGQKSYEQFF | TGTGCCAGTAGTATAGGACAGAAAAGCTATGAGCAGTTCTTC
NA | NA | TRBJ2-7 | TRBV28 | CASTRQSSFYEQYF | TGTGCCAGCACCCGGCAGAGCTCCTTCTACGAGCAGTACTTC
NA | NA | TRBJ1-4 | TRBV3-1/TRBV3-2 | CASSRNSGTTNEKLFF | TGTGCCAGCAGCCGCAATTCAGGGACAACTAATGAAAAACTGTTTTTT
NA | NA | TRBJ1-1 | TRBV11-2 | CASSSPGLGGTEAFF | TGTGCCAGCAGCTCGCCTGGTTTAGGGGGCACTGAAGCTTTCTTT
NA | NA | TRBJ1-5 | TRBV19 | CASSIEGEKPQHF | TGTGCCAGTAGTATAGAGGGAGAGAAGCCCCAGCATTTT
NA | NA | TRBJ2-7 | TRBV14 | CASSQGTYEQYF | TGTGCCAGCAGCCAAGGAACCTACGAGCAGTACTTC
NA | NA | TRBJ1-1 | TRBV29-1 | CSVQMNTEAFF | TGCAGCGTTCAGATGAACACTGAAGCTTTCTTT
NA | NA | TRBJ2-7 | TRBV9 | CASSPGVEQYF | TGTGCCAGCTCCCCCGGTGTCGAGCAGTACTTC
NA | NA | TRBJ2-4 | TRBV2 | CASSPKRDESSPLAKNIQYF | TGTGCCAGCAGTCCAAAGAGGGACGAGAGCAGTCCCTTAGCCAAAAACATTCAGTACTTC
TRBD1 | NA | TRBJ2-7 | TRBV19 | CASSSGTGTEQYF | TGTGCCAGTAGTAGCGGGACAGGGACCGAGCAGTACTTC
NA | NA | TRBJ2-7 | TRBV28 | CASSLRDRSYEQYF | TGTGCCAGCAGCCTCCGGGACCGCTCCTACGAGCAGTACTTC
TRBD1 | NA | TRBJ1-2 | TRBV5-4 | CASSRVISPLVQGDYGYTF | TGTGCCAGCAGCCGGGTCATCTCCCCCTTAGTCCAGGGGGACTATGGCTACACCTTC
NA | NA | TRBJ1-3 | TRBV10-3 | CASGMASGNTIYF | TGTGCCAGCGGCATGGCCTCTGGAAACACCATATATTTT
TRBD2 | NA | TRBJ2-3 | TRBV27 | CASEDLGGGTDTQYF | TGTGCCAGCGAAGATCTGGGAGGGGGCACAGATACGCAGTATTTT
NA | NA | TRBJ2-2 | TRBV14 | CASSQELTGELFF | TGTGCCAGCAGCCAAGAACTTACCGGGGAGCTGTTTTTT
NA | NA | TRBJ2-3 | TRBV15 | CATSRDLVGTQYF | TGTGCCACCAGCAGAGATCTCGTGGGCACGCAGTATTTT
NA | NA | TRBJ2-3 | TRBV19 | CASSMGLDSITDTQYF | TGTGCCAGTAGTATGGGACTGGATAGCATCACAGATACGCAGTATTTT
TRBD2 | once | TRBJ2-1 | TRBV25-1 | CASRSSGSYNEQFF | TGTGCCAGCCGATCTAGCGGCTCCTACAATGAGCAGTTCTTC
NA | many | TRBJ2-2 | TRBV19 | CASSVAVNTGELFF | TGTGCCAGTAGTGTAGCGGTCAACACCGGGGAGCTGTTTTTT
TRBD1 | NA | TRBJ1-3 | TRBV19 | CASRRTGISGNTIYF | TGTGCCAGTAGGCGGACAGGGATCTCTGGAAACACCATATATTTT
NA | NA | TRBJ1-1 | TRBV4-3 | CASSPKGGNTEAFF | TGCGCCAGCAGCCCCAAAGGAGGGAACACTGAAGCTTTCTTT
NA | once | TRBJ1-6 | TRBV5-1 | CASSLVTGGDNSPLHF | TGCGCCAGCAGCTTGGTAACGGGAGGGGATAATTCACCCCTCCACTTT
NA | NA | TRBJ1-2 | TRBV30 | CAWSGGSYGYTF | TGTGCCTGGAGTGGAGGGAGCTATGGCTACACCTTC
TRBD1 | NA | TRBJ2-7 | TRBV10-3 | CAISTPGQATYEQYF | TGTGCCATCAGCACTCCGGGACAGGCCACCTACGAGCAGTACTTC
TRBD1 | once | TRBJ2-7 | TRBV9 | CASSVAPGGGEQYF | TGTGCCAGCAGCGTAGCCCCAGGGGGCGGAGAGCAGTACTTC
TRBD1 | NA | TRBJ2-5 | TRBV4-2 | CASSQAGGPETQYF | TGTGCCAGCAGCCAGGCAGGGGGCCCAGAGACCCAGTACTTC
NA | NA | TRBJ1-2 | TRBV24-1 | CATSDPGTAINGYTF | TGTGCCACCAGTGACCCAGGGACGGCGATTAATGGCTACACCTTC
TRBD2 | NA | TRBJ2-1 | TRBV6-2/TRBV6-3 | CASSLAGLSYNEQFF | TGTGCCAGCAGTCTAGCGGGATTGTCCTACAATGAGCAGTTCTTC
TRBD2 | NA | TRBJ2-1 | TRBV5-1 | CASSLGLAGGIEQFF | TGCGCCAGCAGCTTGGGGCTAGCGGGAGGGATTGAGCAGTTCTTC
NA | NA | TRBJ2-7 | TRBV30 | CAWSVRRVSYEQYF | TGTGCCTGGAGTGTACGTAGAGTCTCCTACGAGCAGTACTTC
TRBD2 | NA | TRBJ2-1 | TRBV9 | CASSLGLALDNEQFF | TGTGCCAGCAGCTTGGGACTAGCATTAGACAATGAGCAGTTCTTC
TRBD1 | NA | TRBJ1-4 | TRBV5-4 | CASSSQQGSNEKLFF | TGTGCCAGCAGCTCCCAACAGGGGAGTAATGAAAAACTGTTTTTT
NA | NA | TRBJ1-5 | TRBV5-8 | CASSPTNRFNQPQHF | TGTGCCAGCAGCCCGACGAACAGATTCAATCAGCCCCAGCATTTT
NA | NA | TRBJ2-7 | TRBV12-3/TRBV12-4 | CASSPRERYEQYF | TGTGCCAGCAGTCCCCGGGAAAGGTACGAGCAGTACTTC
TRBD2 | NA | TRBJ2-5 | TRBV5-1 | CASSLLGLAGVETQYF | TGCGCCAGCAGCTTGCTCGGACTAGCGGGAGTCGAGACCCAGTACTTC
TRBD1 | NA | TRBJ2-1 | TRBV27 | CASSPGQAINEQFF | TGTGCCAGCAGCCCGGGACAGGCGATCAATGAGCAGTTCTTC
NA | NA | TRBJ1-2 | TRBV2 | CASRPFGAGALYGYTF | TGTGCCAGCAGACCTTTTGGGGCAGGGGCCCTTTATGGCTACACCTTC
TRBD2 | NA | TRBJ2-1 | TRBV2 | CASSEAPTAGGWNEQFF | TGTGCCAGCAGTGAAGCCCCGACAGCGGGAGGGTGGAATGAGCAGTTCTTC